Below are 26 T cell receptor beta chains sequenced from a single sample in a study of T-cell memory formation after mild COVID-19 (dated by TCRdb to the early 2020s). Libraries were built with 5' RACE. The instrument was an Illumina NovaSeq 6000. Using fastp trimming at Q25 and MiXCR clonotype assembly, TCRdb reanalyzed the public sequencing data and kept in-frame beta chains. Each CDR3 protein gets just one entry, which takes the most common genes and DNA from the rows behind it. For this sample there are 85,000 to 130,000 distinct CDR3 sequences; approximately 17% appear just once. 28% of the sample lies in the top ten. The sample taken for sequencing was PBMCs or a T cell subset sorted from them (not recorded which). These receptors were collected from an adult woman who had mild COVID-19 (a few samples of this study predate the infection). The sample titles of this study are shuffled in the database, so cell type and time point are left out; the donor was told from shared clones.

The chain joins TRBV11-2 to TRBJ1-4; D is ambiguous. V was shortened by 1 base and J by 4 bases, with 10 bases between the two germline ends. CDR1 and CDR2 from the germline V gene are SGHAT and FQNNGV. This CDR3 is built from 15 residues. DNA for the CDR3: TGTGCCAGCAGCTTAGGAACGGGGATTAATGAAAAACTGTTTTTT. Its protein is CASSLGTGINEKLFF.

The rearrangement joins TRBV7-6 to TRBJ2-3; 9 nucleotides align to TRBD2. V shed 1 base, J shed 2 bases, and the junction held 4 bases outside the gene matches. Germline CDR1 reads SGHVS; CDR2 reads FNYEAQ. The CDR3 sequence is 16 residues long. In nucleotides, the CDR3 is TGTGCCAGCAGCTTAGGAGCGGGGGGTTCCACAGATACGCAGTATTTT. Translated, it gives CASSLGAGGSTDTQYF.

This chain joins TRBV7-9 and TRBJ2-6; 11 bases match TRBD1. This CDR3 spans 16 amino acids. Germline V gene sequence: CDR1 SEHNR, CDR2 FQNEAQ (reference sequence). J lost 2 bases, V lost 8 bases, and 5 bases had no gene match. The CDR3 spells CASGQGAGPGANVLTF. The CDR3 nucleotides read TGTGCCAGCGGACAGGGGGCTGGCCCTGGGGCCAACGTCCTGACTTTC. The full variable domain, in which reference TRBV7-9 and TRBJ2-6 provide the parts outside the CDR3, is DTGVSQNPRHKITKRGQNVTFRCDPISEHNRLYWYRQTLGQGPEFLTYFQNEAQLEKSRLLSDRFSAERPKGSFSTLEIQRTEQGDSAMYLCASGQGAGPGANVLTFGAGSRLTVL.

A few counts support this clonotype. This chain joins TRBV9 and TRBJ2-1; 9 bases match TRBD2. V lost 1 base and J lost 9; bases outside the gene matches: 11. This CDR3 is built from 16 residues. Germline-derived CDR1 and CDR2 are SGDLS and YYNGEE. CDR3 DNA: TGTGCCAGCAGCGTACTGGTAGCGGGGGCTGCTGGTGAGCAGTTCTTC. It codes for CASSVLVAGAAGEQFF.

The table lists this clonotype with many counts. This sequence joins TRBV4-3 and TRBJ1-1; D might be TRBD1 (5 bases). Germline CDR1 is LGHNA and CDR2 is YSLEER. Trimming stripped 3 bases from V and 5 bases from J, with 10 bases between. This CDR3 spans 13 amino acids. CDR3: CASSQSGVTEAFF. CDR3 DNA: TGCGCCAGCAGCCAGTCGGGGGTGACTGAAGCTTTCTTT.

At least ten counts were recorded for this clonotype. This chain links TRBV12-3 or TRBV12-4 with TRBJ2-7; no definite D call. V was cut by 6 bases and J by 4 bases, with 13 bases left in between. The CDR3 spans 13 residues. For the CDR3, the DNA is TGTGCCAGCAGGGGGAAGGGAAGGTACGAGCAGTACTTC. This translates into CASRGKGRYEQYF.

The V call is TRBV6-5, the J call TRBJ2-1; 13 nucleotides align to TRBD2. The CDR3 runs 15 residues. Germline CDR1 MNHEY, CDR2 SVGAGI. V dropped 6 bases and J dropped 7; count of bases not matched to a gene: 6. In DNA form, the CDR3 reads TGTGCCAGCAGCATACTAGCGGGAGGGCCGAATGAGCAGTTCTTC. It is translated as CASSILAGGPNEQFF.

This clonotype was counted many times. CDR3 sequence: CASSLTAAGLAYNEQFF. In DNA, the CDR3 is TGTGCCAGCAGCCTTACCGCAGCGGGACTGGCCTACAATGAGCAGTTCTTC. The rearrangement links TRBV7-8 to TRBJ2-1; 7 bases fit TRBD2. The germline V gene encodes CDR1 SGHVS and CDR2 FQNEAQ. The CDR3 spans 17 residues. V lost 5 bases, J lost 2 bases, and 12 bases stayed unmatched.

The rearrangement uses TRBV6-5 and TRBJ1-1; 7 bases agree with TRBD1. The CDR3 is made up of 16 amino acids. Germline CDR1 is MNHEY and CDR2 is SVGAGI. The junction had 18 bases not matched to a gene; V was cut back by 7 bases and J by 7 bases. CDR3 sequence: CASTPDWDSLLVEAFF. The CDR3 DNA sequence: TGTGCCAGCACTCCCGACTGGGACAGTCTACTCGTTGAAGCTTTCTTT.

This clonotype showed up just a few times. The CDR3 here is CASSGGPTYEQYF. The CDR3 nucleotides read TGTGCCAGCAGCGGCGGTCCTACCTACGAGCAGTACTTC. This chain joins TRBV7-8 and TRBJ2-7; D unclear. Germline values: CDR1 SGHVS, CDR2 FQNEAQ. The germline V and J ends were trimmed by 5 bases and 2 bases, with 10 bases remaining between them. This CDR3 spans 13 amino acids.

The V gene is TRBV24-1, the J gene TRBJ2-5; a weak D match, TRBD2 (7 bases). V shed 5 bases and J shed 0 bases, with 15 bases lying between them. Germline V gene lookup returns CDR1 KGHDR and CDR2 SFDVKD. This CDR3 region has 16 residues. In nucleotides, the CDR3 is TGTGCCACCAGTGGGACAGCGGGGTGGGACCAAGAGACCCAGTACTTC. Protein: CATSGTAGWDQETQYF.

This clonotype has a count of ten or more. The DNA for the CDR3 is TGCGCCAGCAGCTTCGCGCTAGGGAACTACGAGCAGTACTTC. Protein product: CASSFALGNYEQYF. V is TRBV5-1 and J is TRBJ2-7, with D uncertain. Trimming stripped 2 bases from V and 3 bases from J, with 12 bases between. The germline CDR1 and CDR2 sequences are SGHRS and YFSETQ. The CDR3 sequence is 14 residues long.

DNA of the CDR3: TGTGCCAGCAGCTTGGGACAGGGTCCGGCTTTCTTT. This encodes CASSLGQGPAFF. The rearrangement links TRBV7-6 to TRBJ1-1; 9 nucleotides match TRBD1. The V gene's germline CDR1 is SGHVS and CDR2 FNYEAQ. The V segment lost 3 bases and the J segment 11 bases; nucleotides outside the gene matches: 4. This CDR3 contains 12 residues. Together with reference TRBV7-6 and TRBJ1-1, the CDR3 gives the full variable domain: GAGVSQSPRYKVTKRGQDVALRCDPISGHVSLYWYRQALGQGPEFLTYFNYEAQQDKSGLPNDRFSAERPEGSISTLTIQRTEQRDSAMYRCASSLGQGPAFFGQGTRLTVV.

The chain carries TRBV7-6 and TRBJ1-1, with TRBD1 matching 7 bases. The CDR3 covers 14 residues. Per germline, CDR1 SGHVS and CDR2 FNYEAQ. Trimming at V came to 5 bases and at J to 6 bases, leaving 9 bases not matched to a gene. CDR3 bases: TGTGCCAGCAGCGCGAGACAGGGACGGCCTGAAGCTTTCTTT. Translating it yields CASSARQGRPEAFF. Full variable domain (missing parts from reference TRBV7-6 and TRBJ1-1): GAGVSQSPRYKVTKRGQDVALRCDPISGHVSLYWYRQALGQGPEFLTYFNYEAQQDKSGLPNDRFSAERPEGSISTLTIQRTEQRDSAMYRCASSARQGRPEAFFGQGTRLTVV.

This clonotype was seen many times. The CDR3 sequence is CASSLHYSSSTDTQYF. The CDR3 coding sequence is TGTGCCAGCAGTCTACACTACTCTTCTAGCACAGATACGCAGTATTTT. V gene TRBV27 combines with J gene TRBJ2-3; no firm D call. V was pared by 5 bases and J by 0 bases, with 15 bases between. Looked up from germline, CDR1 is MNHEY and CDR2 is SMNVEV (reference sequence). The CDR3 runs to 16 residues.

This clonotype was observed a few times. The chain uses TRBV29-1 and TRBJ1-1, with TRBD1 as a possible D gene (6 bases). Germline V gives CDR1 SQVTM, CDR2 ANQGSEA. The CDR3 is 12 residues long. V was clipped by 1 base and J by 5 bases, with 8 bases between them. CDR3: CSVEGTVTEAFF. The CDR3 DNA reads TGCAGCGTTGAAGGGACAGTAACTGAAGCTTTCTTT.

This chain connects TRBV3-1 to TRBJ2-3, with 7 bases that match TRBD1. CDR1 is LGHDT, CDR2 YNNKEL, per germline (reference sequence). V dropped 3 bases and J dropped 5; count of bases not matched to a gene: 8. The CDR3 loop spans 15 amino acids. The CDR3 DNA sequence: TGTGCCAGCAGCCAGCGGAGTTACAGGGGAGATACGCAGTATTTT. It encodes CASSQRSYRGDTQYF.

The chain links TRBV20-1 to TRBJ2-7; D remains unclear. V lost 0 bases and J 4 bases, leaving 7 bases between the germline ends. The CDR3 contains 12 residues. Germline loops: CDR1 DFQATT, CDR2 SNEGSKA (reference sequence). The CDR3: CSARERQYEQYF. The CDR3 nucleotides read TGCAGTGCTAGAGAAAGGCAATACGAGCAGTACTTC.

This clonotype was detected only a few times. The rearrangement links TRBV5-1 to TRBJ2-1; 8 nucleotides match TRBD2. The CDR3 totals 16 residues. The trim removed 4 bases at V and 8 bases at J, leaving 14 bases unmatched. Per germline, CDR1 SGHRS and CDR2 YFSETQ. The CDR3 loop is CASSGAISGSVDEQFF. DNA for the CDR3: TGCGCCAGCAGCGGGGCAATAAGCGGGAGTGTCGATGAGCAGTTCTTC. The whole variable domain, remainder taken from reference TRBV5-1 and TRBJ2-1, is KAGVTQTPRYLIKTRGQQVTLSCSPISGHRSVSWYQQTPGQGLQFLFEYFSETQRNKGNFPGRFSGRQFSNSRSEMNVSTLELGDSALYLCASSGAISGSVDEQFFGPGTRLTVL.

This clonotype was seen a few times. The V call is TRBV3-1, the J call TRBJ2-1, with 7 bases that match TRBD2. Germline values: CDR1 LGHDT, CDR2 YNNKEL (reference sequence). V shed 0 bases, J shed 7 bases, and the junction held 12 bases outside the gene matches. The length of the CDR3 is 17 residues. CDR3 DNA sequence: TGTGCCAGCAGCCAAGAAGCTAGCGGCGAGGTCCCGAATGAGCAGTTCTTC. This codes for CASSQEASGEVPNEQFF.

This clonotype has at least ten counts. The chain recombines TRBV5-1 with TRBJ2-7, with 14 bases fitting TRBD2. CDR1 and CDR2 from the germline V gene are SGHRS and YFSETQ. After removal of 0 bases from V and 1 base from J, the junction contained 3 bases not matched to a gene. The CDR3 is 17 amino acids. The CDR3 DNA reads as TGCGCCAGCAGCTTGGAGGGGACTAGCGGGAGTTCCTACGAGCAGTACTTC. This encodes CASSLEGTSGSSYEQYF.

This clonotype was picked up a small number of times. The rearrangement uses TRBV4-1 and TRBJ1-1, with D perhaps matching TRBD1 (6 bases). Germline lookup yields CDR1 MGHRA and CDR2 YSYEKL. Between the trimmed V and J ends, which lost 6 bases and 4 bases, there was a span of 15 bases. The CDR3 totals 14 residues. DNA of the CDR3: TGCGCCAGCAGGTACGAAACAGGGAGCACTGAAGCTTTCTTT. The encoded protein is CASRYETGSTEAFF.

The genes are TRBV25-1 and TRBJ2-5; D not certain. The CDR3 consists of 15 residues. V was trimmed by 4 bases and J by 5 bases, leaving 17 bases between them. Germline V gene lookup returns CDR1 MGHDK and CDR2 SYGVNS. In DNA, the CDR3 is TGTGCCAGCAGTGTAGAAAGGGTCAATTGGGAGACCCAGTACTTC. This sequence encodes CASSVERVNWETQYF.

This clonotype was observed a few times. In nucleotides, the CDR3 is TGTGCCAGCAGCCCGCCCATGGTTCTAGCGGGAGGGGCGAACACCGGGGAGCTGTTTTTT. Translated: CASSPPMVLAGGANTGELFF. The V call is TRBV3-1, the J call TRBJ2-2, with TRBD2 identical over 12 bases. This CDR3 spans 20 amino acids. Trimming cost V 4 bases and J 0 bases; bases outside gene matches: 12. CDR1 is LGHDT and CDR2 is YNNKEL in the germline V gene (reference sequence).

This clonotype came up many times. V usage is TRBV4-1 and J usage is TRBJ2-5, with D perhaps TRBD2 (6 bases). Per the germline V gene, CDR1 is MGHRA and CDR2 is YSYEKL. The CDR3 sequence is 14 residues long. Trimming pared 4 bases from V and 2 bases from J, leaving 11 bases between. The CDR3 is CASSLGGGQETQYF. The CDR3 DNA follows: TGCGCCAGCAGCCTTGGTGGAGGGCAAGAGACCCAGTACTTC.

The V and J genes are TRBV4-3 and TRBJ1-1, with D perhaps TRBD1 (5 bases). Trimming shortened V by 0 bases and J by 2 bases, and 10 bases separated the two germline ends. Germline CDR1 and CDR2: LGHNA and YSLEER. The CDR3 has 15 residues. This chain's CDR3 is CASSQDLGGNTEAFF. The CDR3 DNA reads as TGCGCCAGCAGCCAAGATCTGGGGGGTAACACTGAAGCTTTCTTT.